This T cell receptor (beta chain) was observed in a study of control samples from healthy donors and cancer patients. Here immunoSEQ multiplex PCR was the method, and the copy in TCRdb shows in-frame clones only, minus some. The data contain roughly 51,000 clones, approximately 89% of them seen just once; the ten biggest clones take up 1.6%. CDR3 length: 14 amino acids. The ends were cut back, 5 bases at V and 0 bases at J, with 8 bases in the middle. The V gene's germline CDR1 is MNHEY and CDR2 SMNVEV (reference sequence). What was sequenced was PBMCs. The TCR sequence derives from a man between 40 and 49 years old with colorectal cancer. The chain employs TRBV27 and TRBJ2-1; no clear D. CDR3 sequence (DNA): TGTGCCAGCAGTACAGTTAGCTCCTACAATGAGCAGTTCTTC. It yields the protein CASSTVSSYNEQFF.